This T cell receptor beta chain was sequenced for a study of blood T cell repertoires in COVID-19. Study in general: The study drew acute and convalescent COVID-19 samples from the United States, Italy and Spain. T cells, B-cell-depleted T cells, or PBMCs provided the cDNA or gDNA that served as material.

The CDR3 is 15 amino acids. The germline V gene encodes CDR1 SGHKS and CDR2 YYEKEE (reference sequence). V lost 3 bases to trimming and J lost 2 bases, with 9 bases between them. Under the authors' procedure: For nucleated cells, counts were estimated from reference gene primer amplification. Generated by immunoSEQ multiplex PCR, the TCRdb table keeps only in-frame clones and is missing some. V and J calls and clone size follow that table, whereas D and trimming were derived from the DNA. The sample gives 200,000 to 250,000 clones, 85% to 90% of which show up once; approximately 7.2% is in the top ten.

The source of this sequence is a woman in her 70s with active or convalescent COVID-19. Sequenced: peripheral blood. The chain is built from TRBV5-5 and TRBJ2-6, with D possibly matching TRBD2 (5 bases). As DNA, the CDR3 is TGTGCCAGCAGCTCTCCGGGGACTGGGGCCAACGTCCTGACTTTC. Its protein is CASSSPGTGANVLTF.